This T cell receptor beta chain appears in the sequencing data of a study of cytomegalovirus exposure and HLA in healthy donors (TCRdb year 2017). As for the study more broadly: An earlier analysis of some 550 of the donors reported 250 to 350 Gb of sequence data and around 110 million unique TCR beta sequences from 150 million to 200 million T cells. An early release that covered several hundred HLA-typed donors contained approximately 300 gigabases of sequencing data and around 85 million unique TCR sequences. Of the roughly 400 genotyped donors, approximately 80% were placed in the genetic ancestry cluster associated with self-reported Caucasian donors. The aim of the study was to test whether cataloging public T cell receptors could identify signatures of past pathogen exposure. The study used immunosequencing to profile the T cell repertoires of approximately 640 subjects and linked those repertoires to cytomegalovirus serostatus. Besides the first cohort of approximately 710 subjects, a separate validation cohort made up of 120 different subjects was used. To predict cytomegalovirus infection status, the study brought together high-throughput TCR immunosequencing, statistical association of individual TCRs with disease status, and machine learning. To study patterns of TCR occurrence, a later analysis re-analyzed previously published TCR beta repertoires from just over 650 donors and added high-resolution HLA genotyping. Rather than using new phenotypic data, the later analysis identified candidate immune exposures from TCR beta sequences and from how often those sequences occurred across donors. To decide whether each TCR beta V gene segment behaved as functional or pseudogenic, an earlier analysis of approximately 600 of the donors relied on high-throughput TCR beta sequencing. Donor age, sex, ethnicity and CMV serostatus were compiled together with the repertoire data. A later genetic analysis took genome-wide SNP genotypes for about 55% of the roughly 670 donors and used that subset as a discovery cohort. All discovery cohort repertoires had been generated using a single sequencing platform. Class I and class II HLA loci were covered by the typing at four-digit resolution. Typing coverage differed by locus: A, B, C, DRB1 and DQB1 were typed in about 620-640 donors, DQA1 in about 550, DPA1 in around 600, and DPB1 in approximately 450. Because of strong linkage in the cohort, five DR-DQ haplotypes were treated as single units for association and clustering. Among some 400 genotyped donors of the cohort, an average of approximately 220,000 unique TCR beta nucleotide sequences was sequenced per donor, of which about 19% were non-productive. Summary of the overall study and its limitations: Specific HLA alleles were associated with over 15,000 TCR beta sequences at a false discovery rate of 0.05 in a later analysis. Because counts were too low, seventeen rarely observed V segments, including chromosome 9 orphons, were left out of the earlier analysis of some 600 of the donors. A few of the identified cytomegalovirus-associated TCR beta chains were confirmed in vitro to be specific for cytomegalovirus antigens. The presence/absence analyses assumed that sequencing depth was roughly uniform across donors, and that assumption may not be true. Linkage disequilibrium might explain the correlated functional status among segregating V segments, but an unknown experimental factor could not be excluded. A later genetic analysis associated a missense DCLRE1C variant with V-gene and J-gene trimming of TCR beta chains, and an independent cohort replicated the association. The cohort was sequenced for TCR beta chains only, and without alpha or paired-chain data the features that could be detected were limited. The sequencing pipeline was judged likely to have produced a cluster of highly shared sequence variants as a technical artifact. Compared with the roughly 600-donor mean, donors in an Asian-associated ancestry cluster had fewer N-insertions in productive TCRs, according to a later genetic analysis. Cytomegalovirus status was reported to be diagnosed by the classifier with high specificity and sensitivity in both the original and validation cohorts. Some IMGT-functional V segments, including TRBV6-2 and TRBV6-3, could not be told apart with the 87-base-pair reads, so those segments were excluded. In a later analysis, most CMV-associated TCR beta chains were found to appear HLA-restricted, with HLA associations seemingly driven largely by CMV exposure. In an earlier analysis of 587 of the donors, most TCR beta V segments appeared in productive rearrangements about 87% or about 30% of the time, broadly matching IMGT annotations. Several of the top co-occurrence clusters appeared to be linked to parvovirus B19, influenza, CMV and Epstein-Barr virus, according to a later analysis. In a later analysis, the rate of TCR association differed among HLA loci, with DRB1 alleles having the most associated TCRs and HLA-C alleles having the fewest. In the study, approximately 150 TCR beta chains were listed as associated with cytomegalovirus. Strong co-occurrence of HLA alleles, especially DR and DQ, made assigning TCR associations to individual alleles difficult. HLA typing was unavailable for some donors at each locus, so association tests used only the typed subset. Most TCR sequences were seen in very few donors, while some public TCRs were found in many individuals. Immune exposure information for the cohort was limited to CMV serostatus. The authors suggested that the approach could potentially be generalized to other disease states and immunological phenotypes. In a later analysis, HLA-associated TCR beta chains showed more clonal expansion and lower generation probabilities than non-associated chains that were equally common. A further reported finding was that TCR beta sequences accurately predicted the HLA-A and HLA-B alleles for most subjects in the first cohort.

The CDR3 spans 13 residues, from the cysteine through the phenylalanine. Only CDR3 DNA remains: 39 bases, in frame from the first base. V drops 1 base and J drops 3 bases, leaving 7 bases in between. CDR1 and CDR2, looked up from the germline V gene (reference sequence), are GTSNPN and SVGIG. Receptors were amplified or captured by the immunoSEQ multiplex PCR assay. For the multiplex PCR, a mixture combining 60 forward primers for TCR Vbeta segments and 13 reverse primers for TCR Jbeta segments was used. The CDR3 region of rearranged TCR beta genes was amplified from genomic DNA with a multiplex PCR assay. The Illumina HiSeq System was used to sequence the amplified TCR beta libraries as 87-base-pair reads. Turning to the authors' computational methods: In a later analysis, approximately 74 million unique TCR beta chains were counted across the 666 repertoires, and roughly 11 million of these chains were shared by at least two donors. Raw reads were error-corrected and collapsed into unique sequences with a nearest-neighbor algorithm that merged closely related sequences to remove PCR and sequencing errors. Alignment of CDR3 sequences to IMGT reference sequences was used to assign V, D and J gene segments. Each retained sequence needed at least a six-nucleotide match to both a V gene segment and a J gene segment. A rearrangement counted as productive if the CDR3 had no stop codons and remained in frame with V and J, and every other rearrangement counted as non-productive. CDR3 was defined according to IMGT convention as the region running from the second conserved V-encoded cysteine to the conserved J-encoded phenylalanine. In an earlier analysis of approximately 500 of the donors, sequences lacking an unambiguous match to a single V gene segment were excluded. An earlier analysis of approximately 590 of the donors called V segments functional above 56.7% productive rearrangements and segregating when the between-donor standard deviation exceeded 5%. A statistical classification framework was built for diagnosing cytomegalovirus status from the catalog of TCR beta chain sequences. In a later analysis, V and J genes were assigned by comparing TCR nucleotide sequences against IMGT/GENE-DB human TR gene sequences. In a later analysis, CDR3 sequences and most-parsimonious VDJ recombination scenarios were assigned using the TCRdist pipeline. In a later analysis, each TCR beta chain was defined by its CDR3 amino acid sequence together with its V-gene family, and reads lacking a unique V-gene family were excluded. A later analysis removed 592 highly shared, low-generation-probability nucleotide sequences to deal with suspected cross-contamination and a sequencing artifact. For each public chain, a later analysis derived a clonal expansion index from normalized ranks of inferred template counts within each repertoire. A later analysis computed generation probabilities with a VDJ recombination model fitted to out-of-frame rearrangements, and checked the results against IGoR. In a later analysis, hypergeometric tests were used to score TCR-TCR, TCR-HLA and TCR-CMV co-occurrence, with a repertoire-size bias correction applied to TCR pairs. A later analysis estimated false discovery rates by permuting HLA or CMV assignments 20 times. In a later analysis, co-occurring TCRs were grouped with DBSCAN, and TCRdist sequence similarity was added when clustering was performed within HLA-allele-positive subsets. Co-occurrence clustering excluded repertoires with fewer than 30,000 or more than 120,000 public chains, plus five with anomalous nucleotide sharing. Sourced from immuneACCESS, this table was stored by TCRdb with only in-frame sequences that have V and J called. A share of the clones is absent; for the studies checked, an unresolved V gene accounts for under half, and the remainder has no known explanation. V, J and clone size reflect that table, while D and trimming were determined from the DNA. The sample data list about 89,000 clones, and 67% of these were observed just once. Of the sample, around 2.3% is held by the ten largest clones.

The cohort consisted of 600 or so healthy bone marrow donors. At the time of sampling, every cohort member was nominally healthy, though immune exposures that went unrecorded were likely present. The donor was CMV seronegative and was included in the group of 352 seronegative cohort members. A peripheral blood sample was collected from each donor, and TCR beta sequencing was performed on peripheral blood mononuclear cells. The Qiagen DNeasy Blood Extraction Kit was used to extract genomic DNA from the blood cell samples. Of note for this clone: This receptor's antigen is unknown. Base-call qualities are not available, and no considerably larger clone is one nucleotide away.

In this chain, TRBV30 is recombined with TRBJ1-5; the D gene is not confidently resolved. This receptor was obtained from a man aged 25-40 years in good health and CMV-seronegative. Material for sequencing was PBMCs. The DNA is TGTGCCTGGAGTGCCGACACCAATCAGCCCCAGCATTTT. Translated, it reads CAWSADTNQPQHF.